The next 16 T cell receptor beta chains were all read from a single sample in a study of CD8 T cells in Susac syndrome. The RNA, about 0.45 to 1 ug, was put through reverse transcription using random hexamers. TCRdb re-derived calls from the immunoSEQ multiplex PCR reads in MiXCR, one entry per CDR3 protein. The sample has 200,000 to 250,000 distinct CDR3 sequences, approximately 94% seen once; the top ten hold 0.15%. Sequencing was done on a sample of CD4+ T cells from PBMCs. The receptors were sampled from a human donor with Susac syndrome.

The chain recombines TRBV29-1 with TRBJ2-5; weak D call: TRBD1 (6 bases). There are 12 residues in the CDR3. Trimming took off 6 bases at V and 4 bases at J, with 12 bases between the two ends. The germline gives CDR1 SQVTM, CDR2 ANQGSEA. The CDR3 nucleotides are TGCAGCGTCAACAGGGCGGGAGAGACCCAGTACTTC. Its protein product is CSVNRAGETQYF.

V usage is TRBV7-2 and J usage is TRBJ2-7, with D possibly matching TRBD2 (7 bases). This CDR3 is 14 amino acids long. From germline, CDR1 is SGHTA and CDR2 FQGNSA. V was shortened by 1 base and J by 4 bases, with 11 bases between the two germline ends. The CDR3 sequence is CASSLGGGSYEQYF. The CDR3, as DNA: TGTGCCAGCAGCTTAGGGGGGGGCTCGTACGAGCAGTACTTC.

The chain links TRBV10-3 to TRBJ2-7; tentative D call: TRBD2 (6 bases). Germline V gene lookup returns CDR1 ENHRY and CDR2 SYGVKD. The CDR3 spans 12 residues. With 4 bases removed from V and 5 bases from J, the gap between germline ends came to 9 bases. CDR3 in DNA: TGTGCCATCAGTGGGAGGGAGGACGAGCAGTACTTC. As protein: CAISGREDEQYF.

CDR3 nucleotides: TGTGCCAGCAGCCTCGGGACTACCCGCGGGGAGCTGTTTTTT. Its translation: CASSLGTTRGELFF. The chain joins TRBV7-2 to TRBJ2-2, with 7 bases that match TRBD2. Unmatched junction bases numbered 7, after V lost 5 bases and J lost 7 bases. Germline CDR1 SGHTA, CDR2 FQGNSA. The CDR3 contains 14 residues.

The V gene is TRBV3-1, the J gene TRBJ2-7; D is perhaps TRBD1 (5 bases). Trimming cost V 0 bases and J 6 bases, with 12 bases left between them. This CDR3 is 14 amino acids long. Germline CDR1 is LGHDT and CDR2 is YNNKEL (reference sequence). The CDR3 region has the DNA TGTGCCAGCAGCCAAGAGGCAGGGTCCCTCGAGCAGTACTTC. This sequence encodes CASSQEAGSLEQYF.

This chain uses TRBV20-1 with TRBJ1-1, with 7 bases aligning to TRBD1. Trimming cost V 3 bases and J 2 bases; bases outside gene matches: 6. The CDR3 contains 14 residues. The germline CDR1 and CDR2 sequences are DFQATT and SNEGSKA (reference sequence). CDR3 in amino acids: CSARANRGNTEAFF. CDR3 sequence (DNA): TGCAGTGCTAGGGCCAACAGGGGAAACACTGAAGCTTTCTTT.

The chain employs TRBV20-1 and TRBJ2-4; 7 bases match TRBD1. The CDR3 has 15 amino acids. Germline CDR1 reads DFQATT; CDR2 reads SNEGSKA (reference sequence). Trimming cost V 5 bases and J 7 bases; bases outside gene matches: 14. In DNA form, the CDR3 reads TGCAGTGCTCGGCCACTGGGACAGAAGGCCAACATTCAGTACTTC. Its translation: CSARPLGQKANIQYF.

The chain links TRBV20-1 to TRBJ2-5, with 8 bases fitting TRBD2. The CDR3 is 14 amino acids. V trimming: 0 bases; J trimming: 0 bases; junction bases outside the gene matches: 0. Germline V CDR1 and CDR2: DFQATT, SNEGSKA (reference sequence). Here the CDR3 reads CSARERGDQETQYF. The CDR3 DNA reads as TGCAGTGCTAGAGAGCGGGGGGACCAAGAGACCCAGTACTTC.

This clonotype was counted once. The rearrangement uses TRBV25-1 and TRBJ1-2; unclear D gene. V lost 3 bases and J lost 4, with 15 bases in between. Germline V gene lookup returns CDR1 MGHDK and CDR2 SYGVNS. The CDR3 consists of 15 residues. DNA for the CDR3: TGTGCCAGCAGTGACTCTAGCGGACTGGGCTATGGCTACACCTTC. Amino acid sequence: CASSDSSGLGYGYTF.

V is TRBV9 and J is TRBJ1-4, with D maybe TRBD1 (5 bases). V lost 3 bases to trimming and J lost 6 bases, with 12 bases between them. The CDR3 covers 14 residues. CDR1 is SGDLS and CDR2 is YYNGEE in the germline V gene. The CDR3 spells CASSARDSDEKLFF. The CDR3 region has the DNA TGTGCCAGCAGCGCCCGGGACTCCGATGAAAAACTGTTTTTT.

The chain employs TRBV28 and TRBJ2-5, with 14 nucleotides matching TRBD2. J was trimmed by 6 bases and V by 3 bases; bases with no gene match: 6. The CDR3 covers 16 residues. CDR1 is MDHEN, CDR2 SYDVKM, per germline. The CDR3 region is CASSFPGLAGVKTQYF. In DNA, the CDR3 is TGTGCCAGCAGTTTCCCGGGACTAGCGGGGGTAAAGACCCAGTACTTC.

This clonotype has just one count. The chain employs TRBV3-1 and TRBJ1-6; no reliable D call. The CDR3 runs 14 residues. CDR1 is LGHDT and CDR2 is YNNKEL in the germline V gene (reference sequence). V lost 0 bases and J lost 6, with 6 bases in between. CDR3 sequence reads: CASSQDHVNSPLHF. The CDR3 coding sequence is TGTGCCAGCAGCCAAGATCACGTTAATTCACCCCTCCACTTT.

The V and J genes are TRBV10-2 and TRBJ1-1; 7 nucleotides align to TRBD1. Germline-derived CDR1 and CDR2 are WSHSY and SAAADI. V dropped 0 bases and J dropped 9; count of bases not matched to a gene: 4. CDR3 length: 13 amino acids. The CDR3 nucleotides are TGCGCCAGCAGTGAGTCGACAGGGCAGCAAGCTTTCTTT. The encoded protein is CASSESTGQQAFF.

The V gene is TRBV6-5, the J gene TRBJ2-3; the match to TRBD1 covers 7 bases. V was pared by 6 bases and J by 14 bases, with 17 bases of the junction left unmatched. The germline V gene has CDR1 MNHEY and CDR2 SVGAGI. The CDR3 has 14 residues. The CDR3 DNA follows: TGTGCCAGCAGCACTCTGGACAGGTCCGGCCCTCGGTATTTT. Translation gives CASSTLDRSGPRYF.

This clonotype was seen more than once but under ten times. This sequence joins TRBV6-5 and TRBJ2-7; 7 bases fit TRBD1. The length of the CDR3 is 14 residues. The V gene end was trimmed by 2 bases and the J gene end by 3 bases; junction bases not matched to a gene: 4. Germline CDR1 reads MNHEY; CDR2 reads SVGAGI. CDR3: CASSYGGQLYEQYF. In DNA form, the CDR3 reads TGTGCCAGCAGTTACGGGGGACAGCTCTACGAGCAGTACTTC.

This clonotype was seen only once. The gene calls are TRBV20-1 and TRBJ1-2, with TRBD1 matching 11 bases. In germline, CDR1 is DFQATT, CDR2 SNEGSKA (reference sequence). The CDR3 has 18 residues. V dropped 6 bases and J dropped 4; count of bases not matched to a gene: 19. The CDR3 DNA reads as TGCAGTGCGGCGGACGCGGGGACAGGGGGTACATATCGCTATGGCTACACCTTC. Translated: CSAADAGTGGTYRYGYTF.